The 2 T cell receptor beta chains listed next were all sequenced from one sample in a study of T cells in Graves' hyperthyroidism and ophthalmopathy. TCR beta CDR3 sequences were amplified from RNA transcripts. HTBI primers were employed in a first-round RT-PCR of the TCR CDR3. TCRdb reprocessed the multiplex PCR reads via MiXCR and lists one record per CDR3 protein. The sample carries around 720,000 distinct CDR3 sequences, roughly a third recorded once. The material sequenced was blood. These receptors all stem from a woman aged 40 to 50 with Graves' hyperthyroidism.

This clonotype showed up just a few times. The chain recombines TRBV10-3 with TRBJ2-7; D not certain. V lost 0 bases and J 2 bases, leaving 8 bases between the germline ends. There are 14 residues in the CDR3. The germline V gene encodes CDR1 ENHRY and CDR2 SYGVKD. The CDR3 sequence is CAISESVGTYEQYF. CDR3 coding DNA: TGTGCCATCAGTGAGTCCGTGGGTACCTACGAGCAGTACTTC.

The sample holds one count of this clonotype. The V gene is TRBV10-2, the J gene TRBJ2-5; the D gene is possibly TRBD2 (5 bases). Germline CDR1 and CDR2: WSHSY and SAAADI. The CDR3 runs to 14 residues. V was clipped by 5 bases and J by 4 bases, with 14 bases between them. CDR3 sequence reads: CASSHPPDSETQYF. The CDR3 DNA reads TGCGCCAGCAGTCACCCCCCGGACTCAGAGACCCAGTACTTC.